This T cell receptor beta chain was documented in a study of T cell responses to AZD1222 COVID-19 vaccine. This clone has only one observation. TCRdb's copy holds only in-frame clones and misses some; the assay was immunoSEQ multiplex PCR. The data hold about 160,000 clones, with around 89% observed a single time. Germline-derived CDR1 and CDR2 are MNHEY and SVGEGT. This CDR3 region has 15 residues. Trimming at V came to 2 bases and at J to 9 bases, leaving 7 bases not matched to a gene. The source material was peripheral blood, sampled on day 0 of AZD1222 vaccination. The rearrangement links TRBV6-2 or TRBV6-3 to TRBJ1-6; 7 bases line up with TRBD1. This sequence originates from an adult in good health. In DNA, the CDR3 is TGTGCCAGCAGTTACCATCTGAGGGGGCGTTCACCCCTCCACTTT. Translated, it gives CASSYHLRGRSPLHF.